This is a list of T cell receptor beta chains from one sample in a study. MiXCR, applied by TCRdb to the RT-PCR reads, yields one record per CDR3 protein. The table records about 680,000 distinct CDR3 sequences, approximately 15% of them present only once. Specimen: memory CD4+ T cells from blood. The origin of the receptors is a female donor in good health, serving as a healthy control. Both conserved end residues are trimmed from each CDR3.

>TRBV7-2|TRBJ1-1
ASSLDRGAAEAF
>TRBV4-2|TRBJ2-3
ASSQEASGNTDTQY
>TRBV29-1|TRBJ1-1
SATRAQAEAF
>TRBV6-2/TRBV6-3|TRBJ2-5
ASSIRGGETQY
>TRBV27|TRBJ2-7
ASSPRQKYEQY
>TRBV5-1|TRBJ2-3
ASSSRLAGLSTDTQY
>TRBV6-7|TRBJ1-4
ASSYSRGSNEKLF
>TRBV5-1|TRBJ2-7
ASSLAEGAEQY
>TRBV7-3|TRBJ2-3
ASKRQGAGTDTQY
>TRBV29-1|TRBJ1-1
SVIATSQAF
>TRBV5-1|TRBJ2-1
ASSPPQLAGEDEQF
>TRBV29-1|TRBJ1-1
SVETGSTEAF
>TRBV6-6|TRBJ2-5
ASTRDLIETQY
>TRBV12-3/TRBV12-4|TRBJ2-3
ASSLNQNTDTQY
>TRBV6-2/TRBV6-3|TRBJ2-7
ASSPGHNPYEQY
>TRBV6-5|TRBJ2-1
ASSPGTTSYNEQF
>TRBV20-1|TRBJ2-3
SAIYPPWGGY
>TRBV6-1|TRBJ1-2
ASSARDRVPSGYT
>TRBV6-5|TRBJ2-2
ASSRDSSNTGELF
>TRBV10-1|TRBJ2-3
ASTEQEVLAYTDTQY
>TRBV5-1|TRBJ1-5
ASSLEGRSDQPQH
>TRBV7-9|TRBJ1-4
ASSLDRGRMGEKLF
>TRBV7-2|TRBJ1-3
ASSPKATPRGNTIY
>TRBV20-1|TRBJ2-5
SASTVIQETQY
>TRBV6-5|TRBJ2-1
ASRSGAGGSYNEQF
>TRBV2|TRBJ1-5
ASRQATGQPQH
>TRBV24-1|TRBJ2-1
ATSDPGTSVNNEQF
>TRBV9|TRBJ2-5
ASSVATGVKETQY
>TRBV20-1|TRBJ2-2
SARDDLGELF
>TRBV20-1|TRBJ1-1
SAARTGTNTEAF
>TRBV20-1|TRBJ2-7
SARSPGQGGEQY